This T cell receptor (beta chain) was sequenced for a study of early T cells in non-severe SARS-CoV-2 infection. The overall study: Whole-blood bulk RNA, unsorted, was sequenced, and chains were unpaired. The study, taken as a whole, reports: There was a bias toward anti-spike CD8 responses in VDJdb matching, which missed private and CD4 specificities.

Concerning this clonotype: The antigen is not known.

Tagging with unique molecular identifiers was applied to individual cDNA molecules. TCRdb reprocessed the 5' RACE reads via MiXCR and lists one record per CDR3 protein. The sample consists of about 77,000 distinct CDR3 sequences, more than 10% of them appearing once. Per the germline V gene, CDR1 is SGHVS and CDR2 is FNYEAQ. This CDR3 is built from 14 residues. V gave up 6 bases and J gave up 4 bases, with 13 bases separating them. Material: whole blood, obtained at baseline. The chain combines TRBV7-6 with TRBJ1-3; possibly TRBD1 for D (6 bases). The receptor comes from an adult who was a healthcare worker with PCR-confirmed SARS-CoV-2 infection or an uninfected control (not recorded which). The donor label of this sample is uncertain. CDR3 nucleotides: TGTGCCAGCAGTCAACAGGGAGCCGGAAACACCATATATTTT. Protein: CASSQQGAGNTIYF.